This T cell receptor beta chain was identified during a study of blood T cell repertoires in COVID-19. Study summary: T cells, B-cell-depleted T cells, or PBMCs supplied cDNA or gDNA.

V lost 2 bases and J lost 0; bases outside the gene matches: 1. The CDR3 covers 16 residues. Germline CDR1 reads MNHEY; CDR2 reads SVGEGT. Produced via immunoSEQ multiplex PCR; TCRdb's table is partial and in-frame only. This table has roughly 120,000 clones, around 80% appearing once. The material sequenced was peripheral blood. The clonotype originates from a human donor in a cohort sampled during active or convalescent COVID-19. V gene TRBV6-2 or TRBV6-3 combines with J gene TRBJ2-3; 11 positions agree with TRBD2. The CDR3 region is CASSYGLAGSTDTQYF. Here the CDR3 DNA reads TGTGCCAGCAGTTACGGACTAGCGGGCAGCACAGATACGCAGTATTTT.